These 17 T cell receptor beta chains were sequenced from one sample in a study of shared clonotypes between healthy human individuals. Profiling relied on immunoSEQ multiplex PCR, and the TCRdb table lists in-frame clones only, not all of them. The repertoire holds 2,500,000 or so clones, roughly 93% seen once, with roughly 0.39% in the top ten. The sequenced sample was naive CD4+ T cells from PBMCs. Specified subset: CD45RA+ positively selected. Every receptor here comes from a man younger than 35 in good health. Some clones in this sample may be carry-over from other donors' samples.

This clone was observed once. V and J are TRBV12-5 and TRBJ2-5; D tentatively reads TRBD1 or TRBD2 (5 bases each). From germline, CDR1 is LGHNT and CDR2 FRNRAP. This CDR3 has 17 residues. V gave up 1 base and J gave up 5 bases, with 20 bases separating them. The chain's CDR3 is CASGLAISTGTVETQYF. The CDR3 coding sequence is TGTGCTAGTGGTTTGGCCATTTCTACGGGGACGGTGGAGACCCAGTACTTC.

The chain uses TRBV7-9 and TRBJ1-2; TRBD1 is a possible D gene (5 bases). This CDR3 contains 16 residues. The V and J ends lost 0 bases and 4 bases respectively, with 15 bases between them. Germline lookup yields CDR1 SEHNR and CDR2 FQNEAQ (reference sequence). CDR3 in DNA: TGTGCCAGCAGCTTAGCGAAGCCCTACGGGGGCTATGGCTACACCTTC. It specifies CASSLAKPYGGYGYTF.

The CDR3 loop is CAWSVLARRGYTF. CDR3 bases: TGTGCCTGGAGTGTACTGGCCAGGCGTGGCTACACCTTC. The chain combines TRBV30 with TRBJ1-2; no reliable D call. The CDR3 is made up of 13 amino acids. Trimming took 0 bases from V and 7 from J, leaving 12 bases between them. Per the germline V gene, CDR1 is GTSNPN and CDR2 is SVGIG (reference sequence).

The chain uses TRBV10-3 and TRBJ2-7; 8 bases are shared with TRBD1. The J segment lost 3 bases and the V segment lost 4 bases, leaving 8 bases of the junction unmatched. The CDR3 covers 15 residues. Germline CDR1 and CDR2: ENHRY and SYGVKD. The CDR3 DNA follows: TGTGCCATCAGTGGTGGGGACAGGCTAGTCTACGAGCAGTACTTC. This gives the protein CAISGGDRLVYEQYF.

J is TRBJ2-7 and V is TRBV5-1; D gene unclear. Trimming pared 7 bases from V and 3 bases from J, leaving 17 bases between. The CDR3 extends over 14 amino acids. In germline, CDR1 is SGHRS, CDR2 YFSETQ. The CDR3: CASRPKPAYYEQYF. The CDR3 DNA reads TGCGCCAGCCGACCAAAGCCTGCCTACTACGAGCAGTACTTC.

V usage is TRBV29-1 and J usage is TRBJ2-7, with D possibly TRBD2 on 6 matching bases. The CDR3 is 12 amino acids. Germline V gives CDR1 SQVTM, CDR2 ANQGSEA. V gave up 6 bases and J gave up 3 bases, with 12 bases separating them. The CDR3 sequence is CSVRGLDYEQYF. In DNA, the CDR3 is TGCAGCGTAAGGGGACTCGACTACGAGCAGTACTTC.

The V gene is TRBV27, the J gene TRBJ2-6, with D perhaps TRBD1 (6 bases). The CDR3 has 16 amino acids. Trimming stripped 5 bases from V and 0 bases from J, with 11 bases between. The V gene's germline CDR1 is MNHEY and CDR2 SMNVEV (reference sequence). CDR3 sequence reads: CASSQRTVSGANVLTF. The CDR3 DNA follows: TGTGCCAGCAGTCAACGGACAGTCTCTGGGGCCAACGTCCTGACTTTC.

The chain links TRBV7-9 to TRBJ2-7, with 14 bases identical to TRBD2. Unmatched junction bases numbered 8, after V lost 6 bases and J lost 4 bases. CDR1 is SEHNR and CDR2 is FQNEAQ in the germline V gene (reference sequence). The CDR3 consists of 16 residues. Here the CDR3 reads CASRPGLAGDLYEQYF. The CDR3 bases are TGTGCCAGCAGACCGGGACTAGCGGGAGATTTATACGAGCAGTACTTC. The complete variable domain, with remaining parts taken from reference TRBV7-9 and TRBJ2-7, reads DTGVSQNPRHKITKRGQNVTFRCDPISEHNRLYWYRQTLGQGPEFLTYFQNEAQLEKSRLLSDRFSAERPKGSFSTLEIQRTEQGDSAMYLCASRPGLAGDLYEQYFGPGTRLTVT.

The V gene is TRBV7-9, the J gene TRBJ2-1; D is perhaps TRBD2 (7 bases). The CDR3 consists of 11 residues. The V gene lost 8 bases and the J gene lost 7 bases, with 9 bases spanning the gap. Germline V lookup: CDR1 SEHNR, CDR2 FQNEAQ (reference sequence). CDR3 sequence reads: CASGRGNEQFF. Here the CDR3 DNA reads TGTGCCAGCGGGAGGGGGAATGAGCAGTTCTTC.

Worth noting for this clone: The same CDR3 is also encoded by other DNA sequences in this sample. The rearrangement links TRBV18 to TRBJ2-5; TRBD1 aligns across 7 bases. The ends lost 4 bases at V and 2 bases at J; junction bases unmatched: 4. The CDR3 totals 14 residues. The V gene's germline CDR1 is KGHSH and CDR2 LQKENI. This CDR3 is CASSRGTDQETQYF. The DNA of the CDR3 is TGTGCCAGCTCACGAGGGACAGATCAAGAGACCCAGTACTTC.

The chain uses TRBV19 and TRBJ2-4; the D is unclear. V was trimmed by 3 bases and J by 14 bases, leaving 20 bases between them. CDR1 is LNHDA, CDR2 SQIVND, per germline (reference sequence). This CDR3 contains 14 residues. As DNA, the CDR3 is TGTGCCAGTAGTATTGGGCCGTTATACCCAAGCGAGTACTTC. As protein: CASSIGPLYPSEYF.

V and J are TRBV11-2 and TRBJ2-2; D is uncertain. CDR1 is SGHAT and CDR2 is FQNNGV in the germline V gene. The V gene lost 1 base and the J gene lost 2 bases, with 11 bases spanning the gap. The length of the CDR3 is 16 residues. The CDR3 region has the DNA TGTGCCAGCAGCTTAGCTCGTCTTACAAACACCGGGGAGCTGTTTTTT. Encoded protein: CASSLARLTNTGELFF. Looking up the rest from reference TRBV11-2 and TRBJ2-2 gives the full variable domain: EAGVAQSPRYKIIEKRQSVAFWCNPISGHATLYWYQQILGQGPKLLIQFQNNGVVDDSQLPKDRFSAERLKGVDSTLKIQPAKLEDSAVYLCASSLARLTNTGELFFGEGSRLTVL.

Comments on this clone: Other DNA sequences in the sample encode the same CDR3. The chain recombines TRBV5-1 with TRBJ1-4, with D possibly TRBD1 on 5 matching bases. Germline V gene sequence: CDR1 SGHRS, CDR2 YFSETQ. The CDR3 covers 14 residues. V lost 4 bases, J lost 5 bases, and 12 bases lay in between. CDR3 nucleotide sequence: TGCGCCAGCAGCCTCTCCGGGGGGAATGAAAAACTGTTTTTT. It yields the protein CASSLSGGNEKLFF.

The J gene is TRBJ2-7, the V gene TRBV18, with TRBD2 matching over 7 bases. There are 17 residues in the CDR3. Germline V gene lookup returns CDR1 KGHSH and CDR2 LQKENI. After removal of 5 bases from V and 6 bases from J, the junction contained 19 bases not matched to a gene. The CDR3 region has the DNA TGTGCCAGCTCAGCGATCCAGGGAGGGTCCGCTGGGCGCGAGCAGTACTTC. It specifies CASSAIQGGSAGREQYF.

A word on this clone: Other DNA sequences in the sample encode the same CDR3. The rearrangement links TRBV6-5 to TRBJ2-7, with D perhaps TRBD2 (6 bases). Germline V CDR1 and CDR2: MNHEY, SVGAGI. V was clipped by 8 bases and J by 3 bases, with 8 bases between them. The CDR3 is 11 residues long. For the CDR3, the DNA is TGTGCCAGCTCCGGGGGCTACGAGCAGTACTTC. This gives the protein CASSGGYEQYF.

This clone has a single count. This chain uses TRBV10-3 with TRBJ1-2; 7 bases are shared with TRBD1. CDR1 and CDR2 from the germline V gene are ENHRY and SYGVKD. Unmatched junction bases numbered 9, after V lost 8 bases and J lost 9 bases. The CDR3 sequence is 12 residues long. In DNA, the CDR3 is TGTGCCATCCAGACAGGGCGGGAAAGCTACACCTTC. Protein product: CAIQTGRESYTF.

V usage is TRBV4-1 and J usage is TRBJ1-6; D not certain. Per germline, CDR1 MGHRA and CDR2 YSYEKL. The V and J ends lost 3 bases and 8 bases respectively, with 14 bases between them. This CDR3 has 15 residues. The CDR3 is CASSHPRGSDSPLHF. The CDR3 DNA sequence: TGCGCCAGCAGCCACCCCCGAGGCTCGGATTCACCCCTCCACTTT.